The clone carrying this T cell receptor (beta chain) appeared many times. Specified time point: newly diagnosed GD, antithyroid drugs for less than 3 months. From PBMCs, RNA was extracted and then used to make the TCR library. American Thyroid Association guidelines defined Graves' disease diagnosis. The data originate from a study of regulatory T cells in long-lasting Graves disease. Study background: Patients newly diagnosed with Graves' had been on antithyroid drugs for under 3 months.

Arm-PCR of CDR3 regions and iRepertoire HTBI primers were the basis on which TCR beta libraries were built. In TCRdb, the multiplex PCR reads were re-called with MiXCR into one record per CDR3 protein. The sample shows about 440,000 distinct CDR3 sequences, around 14% of them seen only once. The germline CDR1 and CDR2 sequences are SGHAT and FQNNGV. The CDR3 extends over 14 amino acids. Trimming left V 1 base short and J 2 bases short, with 8 bases between. The same sample was also used in a study of T cells in Graves' hyperthyroidism and ophthalmopathy. That source reports: Blood also contained most expanded thyroid clonotypes above 0.001. In the analysis, a 13 V-J model separated ophthalmopathy from stable hyperthyroidism.

This chain uses TRBV11-2 with TRBJ1-2; the D gene is possibly TRBD1 (5 bases). The source of this sequence is a woman in her twenties or thirties with Graves disease. The sample in question was peripheral blood mononuclear cells (PBMCs), obtained at new diagnosis, from a patient treated with antithyroid drugs. CDR3 DNA: TGTGCCAGCAGCTTAGGCGCAGGGAACTATGGCTACACCTTC. It codes for CASSLGAGNYGYTF.